A single T cell receptor (beta chain) is shown here with its context. Its antigen is unknown. These data come from a study of T cell responses to AZD1222 COVID-19 vaccine. The length of the CDR3 is 16 residues. V shed 2 bases, J shed 9 bases, and the junction held 9 bases outside the gene matches. From germline, CDR1 is KGHDR and CDR2 SFDVKD. The study pooled second doses at about 4 or about 12 weeks. Findings of the study overall: With two AZD1222 doses given, Spike-specific TCR breadth and depth both rose. Possibly, clonal diversity was underestimated; donors were largely white British and included more females. The span of vaccine-associated CD4 TCRs extended across spike, with dominance at 160-218 and 743-854.

TCRdb keeps only in-frame clones here, not all; method: immunoSEQ multiplex PCR. The sample lists 250,000 to 300,000 clones; 85% to 95% were seen once. The chain has TRBV24-1 and TRBJ2-4, with 10 bases fitting TRBD1. The sequencing used peripheral blood, collected 28 days after the second AZD1222 dose. The TCR sequence derives from an adult who received the AZD1222 COVID-19 vaccine. In DNA form, the CDR3 reads TGTGCCACCAGTGATTCCGGGACAGGGGATTTAGGCATTCAGTACTTC. It encodes CATSDSGTGDLGIQYF.